This T cell receptor beta chain is drawn from a study of CD8 T cells in Susac syndrome. The sample holds a few counts of this clonotype. The authors reverse transcribed roughly 0.5 to 1 ug RNA with random hexamers. TCRdb independently ran MiXCR on the immunoSEQ multiplex PCR reads; one entry per CDR3 protein. The table has 150,000 to 200,000 distinct CDR3 sequences, 93% seen once. This CDR3 spans 13 amino acids. V gave up 6 bases and J gave up 4 bases; unmatched junction bases: 5. Per germline, CDR1 SNHLY and CDR2 FYNNEI. Sequencing input: CD4+ T cells from PBMCs. The clonotype was recovered from a human donor in good health. The chain recombines TRBV2 with TRBJ1-2, with 7 bases matching TRBD1. The CDR3 protein is CASRPGTAYGYTF. The CDR3, as DNA: TGTGCCAGCAGGCCCGGGACAGCCTATGGCTACACCTTC.